This TCR beta chain is from a study of T cells in localized non-small cell lung cancer. This clone has only one observation. Assay: immunoSEQ multiplex PCR; the TCRdb copy retains only in-frame clones and omits some. The data hold 3,500 to 5,500 clones, with more than 25% observed a single time. The CDR3 runs 14 residues. Unmatched junction bases numbered 4, after V lost 0 bases and J lost 4 bases. Germline CDR1 is SQVTM and CDR2 is ANQGSEA. The V and J genes are TRBV29-1 and TRBJ1-2; the match to TRBD1 covers 8 bases. This material consisted of lung tumor tissue, taken before any cancer treatment. The receptor was isolated from a man aged 35-69 years with stage III squamous cell lung carcinoma. The CDR3, as DNA: TGCAGCGTTGAAGAGGGACAGGTGGTCTATGGCTACACCTTC. Translation gives CSVEEGQVVYGYTF.